A single sample is the source of the 23 T cell receptor beta chains below, sequenced in a study of T cells in women clearing cervical HPV infection. Data came from immunoSEQ multiplex PCR; TCRdb stores just in-frame clones and leaves some out. The record lists around 39,000 clones, of which the ten most abundant hold around 5.5%. Specimen: blood buffy coat. These TCRs come from a woman aged 18 to 69 with a cervical HPV16 infection that either progressed to CIN3+ or cleared (not recorded which).

The covered CDR3 bases are TGTGCCAGCAGCTTCGGACAGGGCCTGAACACTGAA. Encoded protein: CASSFGQGLNTE. The complete CDR3 sequence is CASSFGQGLNTEAFF. The chain carries TRBV7-2 and TRBJ1-1, with 8 bases lining up with TRBD1. The read ends 3 residues before the CDR3 terminus; that terminus is restored from the germline J gene. The CDR3 totals 15 residues. The J segment lost 0 bases and the V segment lost 3 bases, leaving 3 bases of the junction unmatched. Germline V CDR1 and CDR2: SGHTA, FQGNSA.

Of note for this clone: The read is 3 residues too short to cover the CDR3 end, so that end is filled in from the germline J gene. The gene calls are TRBV6-2 or TRBV6-3 and TRBJ2-5; 11 nucleotides agree with TRBD2. With V trimmed by 6 bases and J by 7 bases, 10 bases remained unmatched. CDR3 length: 15 residues. The germline CDR1 and CDR2 sequences are MNHEY and SVGEGT. This CDR3 reads CASRRISGGEGTQYF. The sequenced CDR3 bases are TGTGCCAGCAGACGAATTAGCGGGGGGGAGGGGACC.

With respect to this clone: The read finishes 3 residues shy of the CDR3 end, and the germline J gene is used to complete it. The chain recombines TRBV30 with TRBJ1-2; tentatively, D is TRBD1 (5 bases). This CDR3 contains 16 residues. CDR1 GTSNPN and CDR2 SVGIG come from the germline V gene (reference sequence). The chain's CDR3 is CAWTSGLTFSYNDYTF. The covered CDR3 bases are TGTGCCTGGACTTCAGGGCTGACCTTCTCCTACAATGAC.

Notes on this clone: Read data end 3 residues before the CDR3 end; the end is taken from the germline J gene. The rearrangement links TRBV24-1 to TRBJ2-7; TRBD2 agrees at 9 bases. J lost 0 bases, V lost 3 bases, and 5 bases had no gene match. There are 16 residues in the CDR3. Germline V gives CDR1 KGHDR, CDR2 SFDVKD. The DNA read from the CDR3 is TGTGCCACCAGTGATCACCGACTAGCGGACTCCTACGAG. It yields the protein CATSDHRLADSYE. The CDR3 in its entirety is CATSDHRLADSYEQYF.

For this clone: The CDR3 end is not reached by the read, which stops 3 residues before it; the germline J gene fills it in. The V and J genes are TRBV30 and TRBJ2-3, with 7 bases aligning to TRBD1. The germline CDR1 and CDR2 sequences are GTSNPN and SVGIG (reference sequence). This CDR3 is 13 amino acids long. With V trimmed by 1 base and J by 3 bases, 1 base remained unmatched. CDR3 region: CAWSAQGTDTQYF. Partial CDR3 DNA: TGTGCCTGGAGTGCACAGGGGACAGATACG. The entire variable domain, with the rest obtained from reference TRBV30 and TRBJ2-3, is as follows: SQTIHQWPATLVQPVGSPLSLECTVEGTSNPNLYWYRQAAGRGLQLLFYSVGIGQISSEVPQNLSASRPQDRQFILSSKKLLLSDSGFYLCAWSAQGTDTQYFGPGTRLTVL.

As to this clone: The CDR3 extends 3 residues past the end of the read, so its final part is completed from the germline J gene. The V and J genes are TRBV7-2 and TRBJ1-2; no reliable D call. Per germline, CDR1 SGHTA and CDR2 FQGNSA. The CDR3 sequence is 13 residues long. CDR3 DNA (partial): TGTGCCAGCAGCCCCCCTAGTTCAGATACC. Translated: CASSPPSSDT. The CDR3 reads in full as CASSPPSSDTYTF.

Details on this clone: The read finishes 3 residues shy of the CDR3 end, and the germline J gene is used to complete it. The gene calls are TRBV29-1 and TRBJ2-1, with 9 nucleotides matching TRBD2. The germline gives CDR1 SQVTM, CDR2 ANQGSEA. Trimming at V came to 5 bases and at J to 7 bases, leaving 9 bases not matched to a gene. The CDR3 has 14 residues. The sequenced CDR3 bases are TGCAGCGTTCGAATAGCGGGAGTATCTAATGAG. Protein sequence: CSVRIAGVSNE. The entire CDR3 reads CSVRIAGVSNEQFF.

In regard to this clone: Coverage ceases 3 residues before the CDR3 finishes, and the germline J gene fills in the end. The gene calls are TRBV18 and TRBJ2-7; 8 bases line up with TRBD1. The CDR3 has 14 residues. After removal of 1 base from V and 2 bases from J, the junction contained 1 base not matched to a gene. CDR1 and CDR2 (germline): KGHSH, LQKENI. The CDR3 protein is CASSPLDRAYEQYF. The sequenced part of the CDR3 DNA is TGTGCCAGCTCACCACTGGACAGGGCCTACGAG.

Remarks on this clone: Read sequence stops 3 residues before the CDR3 end, and the germline J gene provides the missing end. This chain connects TRBV20-1 to TRBJ1-3, with 7 nucleotides matching TRBD1. Per the germline V gene, CDR1 is DFQATT and CDR2 is SNEGSKA (reference sequence). The CDR3 sequence is 15 residues long. After removal of 1 base from V and 4 bases from J, the junction contained 7 bases not matched to a gene. CDR3 DNA (partial): TGCAGTGCTAGAGTCCTCAGGGGGGTGGGAAACACC. Its protein product is CSARVLRGVGNT. The full CDR3 protein is CSARVLRGVGNTIYF.

About this clone: Sequencing ends 3 residues short of the CDR3 end; the germline J gene provides the rest. V gene TRBV5-1 combines with J gene TRBJ2-7; 13 bases are shared with TRBD2. With 4 bases clipped from V and 1 base from J, the junction kept 23 bases outside the gene matches. This CDR3 comprises 22 residues. The germline CDR1 and CDR2 sequences are SGHRS and YFSETQ. The CDR3: CASSGHRERGLAGLAGSYEQYF. The CDR3 DNA, read in part, is TGCGCCAGCAGCGGGCATCGGGAGCGGGGACTAGCGGGACTCGCGGGGTCCTACGAG.

In regard to this clone: With the read ending 3 residues before the CDR3 end, the germline J gene is used to fill in that end. This sequence joins TRBV29-1 and TRBJ2-5; D is unclear. CDR1 and CDR2 (germline): SQVTM, ANQGSEA. CDR3 length: 11 residues. V shed 7 bases and J shed 5 bases, with 11 bases lying between them. The CDR3 region is CSARPGETQYF. The sequenced part of the CDR3 DNA is TGCAGCGCCCGCCCCGGGGAGACC.

On this clone itself: The read finishes 3 residues shy of the CDR3 end, and the germline J gene is used to complete it. The V call is TRBV9, the J call TRBJ2-2; TRBD2 aligns across 9 bases. Germline assignment: CDR1 SGDLS and CDR2 YYNGEE. The V gene end was trimmed by 1 base and the J gene end by 5 bases; junction bases not matched to a gene: 3. This CDR3 is built from 15 residues. CDR3: CASSVIAGDTGELFF. The CDR3 DNA, read in part, is TGTGCCAGCAGCGTAATAGCGGGAGATACCGGGGAG.

As concerns this clone: The read ends 3 residues before the CDR3 terminus; that terminus is restored from the germline J gene. V usage is TRBV14 and J usage is TRBJ2-5; 7 bases map to TRBD2. Trimming removed 1 base from V and 2 bases from J; junction bases left unmatched: 7. This CDR3 spans 16 amino acids. Germline lookup yields CDR1 SGHDN and CDR2 FVKESK. Incomplete CDR3 DNA: TGTGCCAGCAGCCAAGGGGTTTGGCGGGAGCAAGAGACC. The encoded protein is CASSQGVWREQET. The CDR3 as a whole reads CASSQGVWREQETQYF. Complete variable domain (other parts from reference TRBV14 and TRBJ2-5): EAGVTQFPSHSVIEKGQTVTLRCDPISGHDNLYWYRRVMGKEIKFLLHFVKESKQDESGMPNNRFLAERTGGTYSTLKVQPAELEDSGVYFCASSQGVWREQETQYFGPGTRLLVL.

Points on this clone: Mismatch with germline at one junction end may stem from a read error. The DNA ends 3 residues before the CDR3 does, and the rest of the CDR3 is filled in from the germline J gene. V and J are TRBV4-2 and TRBJ2-5, with TRBD2 matching over 13 bases. The length of the CDR3 is 16 residues. Germline V gene sequence: CDR1 LGHNA, CDR2 YNFKEQ. Partial CDR3 DNA: TGCGCCAGCAGCCAAACTGGGACTAGCGGGGAAGAGACC. Its protein is CASSQTGTSGEET. In full, the CDR3 reads CASSQTGTSGEETQYF.

Worth noting for this clone: The CDR3 end falls 3 residues outside the read, so it is completed with the germline J gene. The J gene is TRBJ1-2, the V gene TRBV19; D not certain. The CDR3 has 13 amino acids. CDR1 is LNHDA, CDR2 SQIVND, per germline (reference sequence). The sequenced part of the CDR3 DNA is TGTGCCAGTAGTTCCCTTTTAGCTGGCGAC. Its translation: CASSSLLAGD. The complete CDR3 sequence is CASSSLLAGDYTF.

Note on this clone: The read ends 3 residues shy of where the CDR3 ends; the end is completed using the germline J gene. The V and J genes are TRBV13 and TRBJ2-5; tentatively, D is TRBD1 (5 bases). The CDR3 has 14 residues. CDR1 and CDR2 (germline): PRHDT, FYEKMQ (reference sequence). Trimming took off 3 bases at V and 3 bases at J, with 11 bases between the two ends. CDR3 sequence: CASSLADRKETQYF. Incomplete CDR3 DNA: TGTGCCAGCAGCTTGGCCGACAGAAAAGAGACC. The full variable domain, its missing parts supplied by reference TRBV13 and TRBJ2-5, is AAGVIQSPRHLIKEKRETATLKCYPIPRHDTVYWYQQGPGQDPQFLISFYEKMQSDKGSIPDRFSAQQFSDYHSELNMSSLELGDSALYFCASSLADRKETQYFGPGTRLLVL.

A note on this clone: The CDR3 end lies 3 residues beyond the end of the read and is filled in from the germline J gene. The rearrangement uses TRBV7-8 and TRBJ2-4; weak D call: TRBD1 (6 bases). Germline CDR1 reads SGHVS; CDR2 reads FQNEAQ. This CDR3 is 14 amino acids long. The sequenced CDR3 bases are TGTGCCAGCAGCTACCCGGACAGAAACGACTGT. Protein product: CASSYPDRNDC. In full, the CDR3 reads CASSYPDRNDCQYF.

CDR3: CASSPRFSGETQYF. Incomplete CDR3 DNA: TGTGCCAGTAGTCCCCGATTTTCGGGGGAGACC. This chain joins TRBV19 and TRBJ2-5; perhaps TRBD2 as D (5 bases). The missing CDR3 end, 3 residues past where the read stops, is filled in from the germline J gene. Germline V gene data show CDR1 as LNHDA and CDR2 as SQIVND (reference sequence). The CDR3 spans 14 residues. The V gene lost 5 bases and the J gene lost 5 bases, with 15 bases spanning the gap.

Points on this clone: The sequence runs out 3 residues before the end of the CDR3; the remainder is reconstructed from the germline J gene. This rearrangement joins TRBV7-2 to TRBJ2-3, with 7 bases that match TRBD2. Germline V CDR1 and CDR2: SGHTA, FQGNSA. Trimming removed 1 base from V and 3 bases from J; junction bases left unmatched: 4. CDR3 length: 15 residues. Partial CDR3 DNA: TGTGCCAGCAGCTTAGTGTTGCGGGGGACAGATACG. Translation: CASSLVLRGTDT. Given in full, the CDR3 is CASSLVLRGTDTQYF.

As to this clone: The read ends 3 residues before the CDR3 terminus; that terminus is restored from the germline J gene. V usage is TRBV6-2 or TRBV6-3 and J usage is TRBJ2-2; 11 bases agree with TRBD2. The CDR3 totals 17 residues. V dropped 2 bases and J dropped 3; count of bases not matched to a gene: 5. CDR1 and CDR2 from the germline V gene are MNHEY and SVGEGT. The CDR3 is CASSYASGRLDTGELFF. The CDR3 DNA, read in part, is TGTGCCAGCAGTTACGCTAGCGGGAGGTTAGACACCGGGGAG.

Comment on this clone: The sequenced fragment ends 3 residues before the CDR3 boundary, so the rest is inferred from the germline J gene. V and J are TRBV7-2 and TRBJ1-2; 12 nucleotides match TRBD1. The CDR3 spans 15 residues. Germline V gene sequence: CDR1 SGHTA, CDR2 FQGNSA. The CDR3 reads CASSLGGQGARDYTF. The CDR3 bases that were read are TGTGCCAGCAGCTTAGGGGGACAGGGGGCTCGAGAC.

Details on this clone: Read sequence stops 3 residues before the CDR3 end, and the germline J gene provides the missing end. The V call is TRBV18, the J call TRBJ2-2; TRBD1 agrees at 7 bases. This CDR3 region has 15 residues. Germline V gene sequence: CDR1 KGHSH, CDR2 LQKENI. V lost 6 bases and J lost 3; bases outside the gene matches: 7. This CDR3 is CASSTRDSHTGELFF. The part of the CDR3 DNA that was read is TGTGCCAGCTCCACGAGGGACAGCCACACCGGGGAG.

Turning to this clone: The read halts 3 residues ahead of the CDR3 end, with the missing end drawn from the germline J gene. The chain has TRBV7-9 and TRBJ1-4, with unresolved D. CDR1 and CDR2 (germline): SEHNR, FQNEAQ (reference sequence). Trimming removed 2 bases at V and 8 bases at J, with 6 bases between. The CDR3 is 12 amino acids. The CDR3 region is CASSLRPEKLFF. Partial CDR3 DNA: TGTGCCAGCAGCTTAAGGCCAGAAAAA.